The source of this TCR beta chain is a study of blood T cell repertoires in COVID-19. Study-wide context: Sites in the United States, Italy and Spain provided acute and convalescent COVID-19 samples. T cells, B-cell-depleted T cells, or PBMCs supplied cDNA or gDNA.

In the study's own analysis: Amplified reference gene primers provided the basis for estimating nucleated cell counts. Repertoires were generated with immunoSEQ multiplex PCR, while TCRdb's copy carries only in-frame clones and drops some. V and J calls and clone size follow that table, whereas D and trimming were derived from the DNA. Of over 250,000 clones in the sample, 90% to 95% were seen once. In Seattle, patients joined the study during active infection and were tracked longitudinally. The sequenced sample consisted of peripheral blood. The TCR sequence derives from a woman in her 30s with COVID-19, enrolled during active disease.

The CDR3 region has the DNA TGTGCCAGCAGCCAAGATAGGGGGGGTGAGCAGTTCTTC. This translates into CASSQDRGGEQFF. V usage is TRBV14 and J usage is TRBJ2-1, with D possibly being TRBD2 (7 bases). This CDR3 comprises 13 residues. Germline values: CDR1 SGHDN, CDR2 FVKESK. Trimming cost V 0 bases and J 9 bases, with 9 bases left between them.